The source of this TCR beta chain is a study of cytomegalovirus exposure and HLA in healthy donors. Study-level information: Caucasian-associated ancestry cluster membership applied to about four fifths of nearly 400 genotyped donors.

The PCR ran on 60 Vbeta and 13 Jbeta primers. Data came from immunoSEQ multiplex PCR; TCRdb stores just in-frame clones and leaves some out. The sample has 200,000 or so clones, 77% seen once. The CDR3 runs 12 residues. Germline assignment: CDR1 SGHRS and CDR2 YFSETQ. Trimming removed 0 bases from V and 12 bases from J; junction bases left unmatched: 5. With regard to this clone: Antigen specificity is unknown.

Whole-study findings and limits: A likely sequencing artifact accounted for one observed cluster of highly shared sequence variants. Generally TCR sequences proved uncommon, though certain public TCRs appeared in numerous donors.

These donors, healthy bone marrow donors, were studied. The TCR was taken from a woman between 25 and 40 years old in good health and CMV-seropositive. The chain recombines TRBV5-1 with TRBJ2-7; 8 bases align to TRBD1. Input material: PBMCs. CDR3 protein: CASSLGQGQGYF. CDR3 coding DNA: TGCGCCAGCAGCTTGGGACAGGGGCAGGGGTACTTC.